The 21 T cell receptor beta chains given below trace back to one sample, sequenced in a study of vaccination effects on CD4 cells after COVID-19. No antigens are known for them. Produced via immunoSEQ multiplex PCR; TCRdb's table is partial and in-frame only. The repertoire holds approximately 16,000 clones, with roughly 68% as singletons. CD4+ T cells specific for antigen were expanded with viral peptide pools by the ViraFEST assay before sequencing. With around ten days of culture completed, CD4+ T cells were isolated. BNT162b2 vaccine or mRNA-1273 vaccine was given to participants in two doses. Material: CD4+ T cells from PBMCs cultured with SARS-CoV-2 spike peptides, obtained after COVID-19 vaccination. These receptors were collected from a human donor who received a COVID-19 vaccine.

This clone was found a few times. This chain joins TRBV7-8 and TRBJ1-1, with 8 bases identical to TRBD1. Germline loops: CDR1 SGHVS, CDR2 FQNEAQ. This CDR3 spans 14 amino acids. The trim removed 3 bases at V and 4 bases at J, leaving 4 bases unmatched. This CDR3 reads CASSFDRGGTEAFF. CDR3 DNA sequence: TGTGCCAGCAGCTTCGACAGGGGAGGCACTGAAGCTTTCTTT.

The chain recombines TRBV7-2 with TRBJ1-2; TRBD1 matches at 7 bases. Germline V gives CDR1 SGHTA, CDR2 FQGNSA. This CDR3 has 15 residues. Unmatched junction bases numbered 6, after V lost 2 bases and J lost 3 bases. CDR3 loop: CASSLRGGQDYGYTF. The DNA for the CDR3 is TGTGCCAGCAGCTTAAGGGGAGGACAGGACTATGGCTACACCTTC.

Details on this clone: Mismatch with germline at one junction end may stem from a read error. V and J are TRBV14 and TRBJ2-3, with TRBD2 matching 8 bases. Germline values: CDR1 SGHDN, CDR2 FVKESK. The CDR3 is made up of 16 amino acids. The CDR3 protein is CASSHFRSGSKDTQYF. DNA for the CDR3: TGTGCCAGCAGCCACTTCCGAAGCGGGAGCAAAGATACGCAGTATTTT.

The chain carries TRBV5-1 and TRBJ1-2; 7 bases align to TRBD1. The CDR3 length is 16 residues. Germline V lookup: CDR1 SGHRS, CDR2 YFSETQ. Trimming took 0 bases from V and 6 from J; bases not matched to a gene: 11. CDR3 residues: CASSLAGAPTGNGYTF. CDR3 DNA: TGCGCCAGCAGCTTGGCCGGAGCCCCGACAGGGAATGGCTACACCTTC.

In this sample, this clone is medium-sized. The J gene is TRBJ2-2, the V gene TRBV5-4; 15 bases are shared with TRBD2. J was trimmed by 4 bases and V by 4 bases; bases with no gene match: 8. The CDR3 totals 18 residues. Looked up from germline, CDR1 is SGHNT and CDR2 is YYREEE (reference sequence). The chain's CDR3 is CASSPGLAGGLSTGELFF. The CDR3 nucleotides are TGTGCCAGCAGCCCGGGACTAGCGGGGGGTCTGTCCACCGGGGAGCTGTTTTTT.

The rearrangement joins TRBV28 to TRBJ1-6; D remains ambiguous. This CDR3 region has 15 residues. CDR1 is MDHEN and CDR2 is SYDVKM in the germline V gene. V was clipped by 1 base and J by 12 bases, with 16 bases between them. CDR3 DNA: TGTGCCAGCAGTTTATTTACCCGCTGGAGCCAACCCCTCCACTTT. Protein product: CASSLFTRWSQPLHF.

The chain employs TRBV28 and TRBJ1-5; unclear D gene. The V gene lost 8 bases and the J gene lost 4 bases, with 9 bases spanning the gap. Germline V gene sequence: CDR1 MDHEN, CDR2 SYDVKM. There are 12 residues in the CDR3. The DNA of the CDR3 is TGTGCCAGCGCAGGCGGGAATCAGCCCCAGCATTTT. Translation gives CASAGGNQPQHF. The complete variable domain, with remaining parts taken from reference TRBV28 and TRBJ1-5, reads DVKVTQSSRYLVKRTGEKVFLECVQDMDHENMFWYRQDPGLGLRLIYFSYDVKMKEKGDIPEGYSVSREKKERFSLILESASTNQTSMYLCASAGGNQPQHFGDGTRLSIL.

For the CDR3, the DNA is TGTGCCAGCATAGAGGGCGAGCGGGGTTACAATGAGCAGTTCTTC. Its translation: CASIEGERGYNEQFF. V and J are TRBV28 and TRBJ2-1; TRBD2 matches at 7 bases. This CDR3 has 15 residues. V was pared by 7 bases and J by 4 bases, with 10 bases of the junction left unmatched. Germline-derived CDR1 and CDR2 are MDHEN and SYDVKM.

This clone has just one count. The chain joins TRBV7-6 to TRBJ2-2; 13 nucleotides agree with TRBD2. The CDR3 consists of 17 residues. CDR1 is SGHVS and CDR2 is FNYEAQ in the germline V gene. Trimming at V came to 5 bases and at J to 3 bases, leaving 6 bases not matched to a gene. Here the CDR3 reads CASSKPGLAGYTGELFF. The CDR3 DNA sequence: TGTGCCAGCAGCAAACCGGGACTAGCGGGATACACCGGGGAGCTGTTTTTT.

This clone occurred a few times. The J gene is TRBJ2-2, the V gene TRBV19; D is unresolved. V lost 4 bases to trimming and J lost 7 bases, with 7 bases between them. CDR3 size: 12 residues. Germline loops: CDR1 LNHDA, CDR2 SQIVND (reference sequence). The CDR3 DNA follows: TGTGCCAGTAGTAGCCGGGTCGGGGAGCTGTTTTTT. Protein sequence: CASSSRVGELFF.

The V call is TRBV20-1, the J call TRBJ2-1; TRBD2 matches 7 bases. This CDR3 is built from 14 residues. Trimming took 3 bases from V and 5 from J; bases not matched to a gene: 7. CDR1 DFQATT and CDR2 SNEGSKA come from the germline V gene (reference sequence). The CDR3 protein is CSASPASGNNEQFF. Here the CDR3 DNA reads TGCAGTGCTAGTCCGGCTAGCGGAAACAATGAGCAGTTCTTC.

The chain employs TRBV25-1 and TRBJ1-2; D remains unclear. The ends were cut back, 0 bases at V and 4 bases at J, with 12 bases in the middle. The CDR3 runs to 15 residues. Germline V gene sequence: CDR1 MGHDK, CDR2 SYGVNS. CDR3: CASSEYSFPPYGYTF. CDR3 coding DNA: TGTGCCAGCAGTGAATATAGCTTCCCGCCCTATGGCTACACCTTC.

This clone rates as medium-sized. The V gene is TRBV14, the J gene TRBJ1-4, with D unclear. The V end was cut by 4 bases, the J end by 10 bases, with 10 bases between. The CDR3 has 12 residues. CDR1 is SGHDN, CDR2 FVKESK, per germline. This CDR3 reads CASSPRGTKLFF. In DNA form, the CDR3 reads TGTGCCAGCAGCCCGAGAGGTACAAAACTGTTTTTT.

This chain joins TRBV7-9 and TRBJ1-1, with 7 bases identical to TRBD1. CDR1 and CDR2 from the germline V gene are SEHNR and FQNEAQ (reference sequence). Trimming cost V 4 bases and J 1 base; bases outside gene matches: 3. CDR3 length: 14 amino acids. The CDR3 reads CASSSTGANTEAFF. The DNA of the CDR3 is TGTGCCAGCAGCTCCACAGGGGCGAACACTGAAGCTTTCTTT.

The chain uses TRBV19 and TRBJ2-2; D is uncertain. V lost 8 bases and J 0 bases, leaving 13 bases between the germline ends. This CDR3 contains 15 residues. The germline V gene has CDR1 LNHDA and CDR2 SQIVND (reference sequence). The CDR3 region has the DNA TGTGCCAGTCGTCTCAGGCTAGCGAACACCGGGGAGCTGTTTTTT. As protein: CASRLRLANTGELFF.

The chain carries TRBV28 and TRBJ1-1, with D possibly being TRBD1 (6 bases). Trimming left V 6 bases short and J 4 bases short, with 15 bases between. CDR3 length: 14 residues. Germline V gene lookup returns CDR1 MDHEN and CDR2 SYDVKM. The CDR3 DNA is TGTGCCAGCAGCGGCGGGACATACCTCACTGAAGCTTTCTTT. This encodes CASSGGTYLTEAFF.

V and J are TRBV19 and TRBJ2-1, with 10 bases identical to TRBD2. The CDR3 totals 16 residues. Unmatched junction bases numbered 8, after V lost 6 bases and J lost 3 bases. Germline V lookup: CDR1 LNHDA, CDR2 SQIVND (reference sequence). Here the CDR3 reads CASSGLAGGRYNEQFF. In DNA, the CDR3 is TGTGCCAGTAGCGGATTAGCGGGAGGCCGCTACAATGAGCAGTTCTTC.

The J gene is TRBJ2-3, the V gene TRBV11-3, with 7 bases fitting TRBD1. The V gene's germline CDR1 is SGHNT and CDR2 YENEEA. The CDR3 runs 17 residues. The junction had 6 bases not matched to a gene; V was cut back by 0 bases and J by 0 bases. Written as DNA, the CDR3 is TGTGCCAGCAGCTTAGAGATTGTCAGGGGGAGCACAGATACGCAGTATTTT. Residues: CASSLEIVRGSTDTQYF.

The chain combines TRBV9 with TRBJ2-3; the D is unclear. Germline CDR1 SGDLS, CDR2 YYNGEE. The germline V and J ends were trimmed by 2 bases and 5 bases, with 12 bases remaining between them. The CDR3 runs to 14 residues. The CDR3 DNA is TGTGCCAGCAGCGTGGAAAGTTCTGTAGATACGCAGTATTTT. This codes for CASSVESSVDTQYF.

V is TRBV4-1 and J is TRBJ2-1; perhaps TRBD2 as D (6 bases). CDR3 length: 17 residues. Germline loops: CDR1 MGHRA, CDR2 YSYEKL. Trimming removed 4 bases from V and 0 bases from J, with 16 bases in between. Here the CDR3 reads CASSPLGGTGSYNEQFF. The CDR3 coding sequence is TGCGCCAGCAGCCCCCTTGGCGGGACCGGCTCCTACAATGAGCAGTTCTTC.

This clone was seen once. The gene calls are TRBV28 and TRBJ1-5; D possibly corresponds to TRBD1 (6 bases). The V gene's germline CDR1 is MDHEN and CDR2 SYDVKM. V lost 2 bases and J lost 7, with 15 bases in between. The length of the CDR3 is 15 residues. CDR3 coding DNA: TGTGCCAGCAGTTTAGGAGGGGGACACTACCAGCCCCAGCATTTT. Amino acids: CASSLGGGHYQPQHF.